This entry lists 15 T cell receptor delta chains sequenced from one sample in a study of γδ T cells in repeated Plasmodium falciparum infection. TCRdb applied CATT to the multiplex PCR reads for clone calling. This sample has around 89,000 delta-chain clones, with approximately 1.5% found just once. Gammadelta T cells were flow-sorted from PBMC into Vgamma9/Vdelta2+ and Vdelta2-negative populations for bulk analysis. The sequencing input was gamma-delta T cells from blood. The receptors here all came from a pool of human donors (malaria-infected and uninfected, not separated).

This clone was recorded a few times. TCRdb shows a much larger clone's protein in place of this DNA's translation, and the two differ at residue 13, likely through a read error; the protein shown is translated from the DNA. J gene calling gave no result, while the V gene is TRDV2; TRDD3, as called in the table, went unchecked against the DNA. Germline assignment: CDR1 GEAIGNYY and CDR2 EKD. This CDR3 comprises 15 residues. CDR3 nucleotides: TGTGCCTGTGACATCTGCGCACTGGGGGATAATAAACCCATCTTT. It codes for CACDICALGDNKPIF.

J is TRDJ1 and V is TRDV1; TRDD3 matches 9 bases. The germline gives CDR1 TSWWSYY, CDR2 QGS. The CDR3 runs to 22 residues. V shed 3 bases and J 0 bases; nucleotides not matched to a gene: 23. Here the CDR3 DNA reads TGTGCTCTTGGGGATCCCATTAAGACTTCTTGCCCGCACTGGGGGAACACCGATAAACTCATCTTT. It specifies CALGDPIKTSCPHWGNTDKLIF.

This clone was detected only a few times. The protein that TCRdb holds for this DNA derives from a much larger clone and differs from the translated DNA at residue 17, which likely indicates a read error; the protein shown here is translated from the DNA. V usage is TRDV2 and J usage is TRDJ1; TRDD3 aligns across 13 bases. The CDR3 runs to 21 residues. Germline V gene sequence: CDR1 GEAIGNYY, CDR2 EKD. DNA of the CDR3: TGTGCCTGTGACACCCTAACTCCATTACTGGGGGATACGCGTAGCACCGGTAAACTCATCTTT. This translates into CACDTLTPLLGDTRSTGKLIF.

The sample holds a few counts of this clone. TCRdb lists the protein of a much larger clone for this DNA, which differs at residue 9, so this is likely a read error; the protein given here is translated from the DNA itself. This chain connects TRDV1 to TRDJ1; 8 bases map to TRDD3. Trimming cost V 0 bases and J 1 base; bases outside gene matches: 28. Looked up from germline, CDR1 is TSWWSYY and CDR2 is QGS. This CDR3 has 24 amino acids. The CDR3 DNA sequence: TGTGCTCTTGGGGAACTTAGAGTCTCCACCTGGGCAGGATGGGGATACAGGCTCACCGATAAACTCATCTTT. Translation: CALGELRVSTWAGWGYRLTDKLIF.

This clone was counted only a few times. This DNA translates differently at residue 9 from the TCRdb protein, which is that of a much larger clone; a read error is likely, and the protein shown is the DNA's own translation. V is TRDV1 and J is TRDJ1; 11 bases fit TRDD3. No J gene is reported in TCRdb; it was inferred here by comparing the DNA with germline. Germline assignment: CDR1 TSWWSYY and CDR2 QGS. Unmatched junction bases numbered 27, after V lost 1 base and J lost 5 bases. The CDR3 totals 23 residues. The CDR3 coding sequence is TGTGCTCTTGGGGAACCTGGCTTCCCTTCAAACCTACTGGGGGATATAAAAACGGATAAACTCATCTTT. Translated: CALGEPGFPSNLLGDIKTDKLIF.

Many counts were recorded for this clone. TCRdb lists the protein of a much larger clone for this DNA, which differs at residue 5, so this is likely a read error; the protein given here is translated from the DNA itself. The J gene is TRDJ1, the V gene TRDV2; no clear D. V lost 3 bases, J lost 4 bases, and 14 bases lay in between. The germline gives CDR1 GEAIGNYY, CDR2 EKD. CDR3 length equals 14 residues. The CDR3 is CACDALSPRDKLIF. The CDR3 coding sequence is TGTGCCTGTGACGCCCTTTCACCGCGCGATAAACTCATCTTT.

This clone was observed at least ten times. A read error is the likely source, as a far larger clone sits one nucleotide away. The sample contains more than one DNA sequence encoding this CDR3. This chain connects TRDV1 to TRDJ1, with 12 positions matching TRDD3. Here the J gene was assigned by germline matching of the DNA, as TCRdb has none. CDR1 TSWWSYY and CDR2 QGS come from the germline V gene. This CDR3 is built from 18 residues. This CDR3 is CALGEPHYWGIQREKLIF. As DNA, the CDR3 is TGCGCTCTTGGGGAACCTCATTACTGGGGGATACAAAGGGAGAAACTCATCTTT.

A remark on this clone: This DNA translates differently at residue 4 from the TCRdb protein, which is that of a much larger clone; a read error is likely, and the protein shown is the DNA's own translation. V gene TRDV1 combines with J gene TRDJ1; TRDD3 matches 10 bases. Per germline, CDR1 TSWWSYY and CDR2 QGS. The CDR3 is 26 amino acids. CDR3 residues: CALRENVRSFPFTYLHWGIGFDKLIF. The CDR3 DNA reads as TGTGCTCTTAGGGAAAACGTTCGTTCCTTCCCCTTTACCTATCTTCACTGGGGGATCGGTTTCGATAAACTCATCTTT.

Remarks on this clone: The protein in TCRdb stems from a much larger clone and differs at residue 16 from this DNA's translation, likely a read error; here the protein is translated from the DNA. The chain uses TRDV1 and TRDJ1; TRDD3 matches at 12 bases. Assignment of the J gene here rests on matching the DNA to germline, because TCRdb gives none. V lost 5 bases to trimming and J lost 2 bases; unmatched junction nucleotides: 27. Germline V gene data show CDR1 as TSWWSYY and CDR2 as QGS. The CDR3 has 23 amino acids. The CDR3 here is CALGRRVVTRKLGDTSSTDKLIF. The CDR3 DNA sequence: TGTGCTCTTGGGAGAAGGGTAGTTACCCGAAAACTGGGGGATACTTCCAGTACCGATAAACTCATCTTT.

This clone has a handful of counts. It differs at one base from a far larger clone, so likely a read error. CDR3 sequence (DNA): TGTGCCTGTGACACCGTTGGTGGGGACGACACCGATAAACTCATCTTT. This sequence encodes CACDTVGGDDTDKLIF. V usage is TRDV2 and J usage is TRDJ1; D is possibly TRDD3 (5 bases). TCRdb lists no J gene, so it was determined here by aligning the DNA to germline. The CDR3 spans 16 residues. Per the germline V gene, CDR1 is GEAIGNYY and CDR2 is EKD. Trimming removed 0 bases at V and 0 bases at J, with 13 bases between.

In its sample, this clone was seen a few times. The V gene is TRDV1, the J gene TRDJ1, with 10 nucleotides matching TRDD3. Because TCRdb records no J gene, it was assigned here through a match of the DNA to germline. CDR3 length: 21 residues. Germline V CDR1 and CDR2: TSWWSYY, QGS. After removal of 0 bases from V and 6 bases from J, the junction contained 22 bases not matched to a gene. Written as DNA, the CDR3 is TGTGCTCTTGGGGAACTCACCCCCCCGGAAGAGGTACTGGGGGATGCTAATAAACTCATCTTT. It specifies CALGELTPPEEVLGDANKLIF.

This clone was recorded a few times. For this DNA, TCRdb reports the protein of a much larger clone, which diverges at residue 11, most likely from a read error; the protein presented here is translated directly from the DNA. The chain joins TRDV2 to TRDJ1; D may be TRDD3 (5 bases). Assignment of the J gene here rests on matching the DNA to germline, because TCRdb gives none. The CDR3 runs 14 residues. CDR1 and CDR2 from the germline V gene are GEAIGNYY and EKD. DNA for the CDR3: TGTGCCTGTGACACTGGGGAGTACACCGATAGACTCATCTTT. Encoded protein: CACDTGEYTDRLIF.

This clone was seen a few times. A far larger clone is just one base off, so this is likely a read error. At the DNA level, this CDR3 is encoded by other sequences in the same sample as well. The rearrangement joins TRDV1 to TRDJ1; 10 bases agree with TRDD3. In the absence of a J gene in TCRdb, the DNA was matched to germline to assign it here. This CDR3 is built from 23 residues. Germline CDR1 is TSWWSYY and CDR2 is QGS. The CDR3 is CALGELRRGPTPWWGIHTDKLIF. The CDR3 DNA is TGCGCTCTTGGGGAACTTAGGCGTGGCCCTACGCCTTGGTGGGGGATACACACCGATAAACTCATCTTT.

This clone was seen only a few times. A read error likely explains this, since a far larger clone differs by one base. Distinct nucleotide sequences in the sample also encode this CDR3. V and J are TRDV2 and TRDJ3; 9 nucleotides line up with TRDD3. TCRdb lists no J gene, so it was determined here by aligning the DNA to germline. The V gene's germline CDR1 is GEAIGNYY and CDR2 EKD. This CDR3 contains 18 residues. The CDR3 here is CACDTGGYSSWDTRQMFF. The CDR3 region has the DNA TGCGCCTGTGACACCGGGGGATACTCGTCCTGGGACACCCGACAGATGTTTTTC.

A remark on this clone: The amino acid sequence in TCRdb belongs to a much larger clone and departs from this DNA's translation at residue 7, likely a sequencing read error; the sequence shown is translated from the DNA. The rearrangement joins TRDV2 to TRDJ1; D perhaps matches TRDD3 (6 bases). The J gene was missing in TCRdb and was found by matching the end of the DNA to germline. The CDR3 runs 18 residues. The germline V gene encodes CDR1 GEAIGNYY and CDR2 EKD. Trimming took off 0 bases at V and 2 bases at J, with 21 bases between the two ends. This chain's CDR3 is CACDTLTPRDTGTDKLIF. For the CDR3, the DNA is TGTGCCTGTGACACCCTTACTCCAAGAGATACGGGGACCGATAAACTCATCTTT.